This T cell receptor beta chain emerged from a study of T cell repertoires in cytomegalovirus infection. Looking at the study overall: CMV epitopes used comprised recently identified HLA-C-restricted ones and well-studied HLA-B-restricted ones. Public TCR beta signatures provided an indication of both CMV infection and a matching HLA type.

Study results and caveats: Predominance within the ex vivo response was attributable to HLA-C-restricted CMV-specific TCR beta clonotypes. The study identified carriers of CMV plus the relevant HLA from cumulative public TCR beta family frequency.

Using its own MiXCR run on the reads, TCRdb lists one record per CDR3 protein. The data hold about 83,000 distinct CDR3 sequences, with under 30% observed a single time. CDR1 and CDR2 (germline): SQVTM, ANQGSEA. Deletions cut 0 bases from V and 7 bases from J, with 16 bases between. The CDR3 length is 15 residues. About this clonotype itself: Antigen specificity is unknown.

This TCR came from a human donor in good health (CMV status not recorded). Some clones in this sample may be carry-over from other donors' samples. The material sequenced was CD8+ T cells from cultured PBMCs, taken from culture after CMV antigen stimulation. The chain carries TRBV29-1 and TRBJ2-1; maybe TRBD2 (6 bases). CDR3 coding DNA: TGCAGCGTTGAAGACCCCAATAGCGGCCCTAATGAGCAGTTCTTC. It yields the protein CSVEDPNSGPNEQFF.